The clone carrying this T cell receptor (beta chain) was recorded once. These data come from a study of control samples from healthy donors and cancer patients. This CDR3 contains 17 residues. After removal of 1 base from V and 8 bases from J, the junction contained 16 bases not matched to a gene. CDR1 is LNHNV and CDR2 is YYDKDF in the germline V gene (reference sequence). The method was immunoSEQ multiplex PCR; TCRdb's version includes in-frame clones alone and lacks a portion of them. The sample contains about 75,000 clones, around 95% of which appear only once. The chain recombines TRBV15 with TRBJ1-2, with TRBD1 identical over 7 bases. This TCR was recovered from a woman aged 40 to 55 in good health. Sequencing was done on a sample of blood. CDR3 sequence reads: CATSRARGSQGIYGYTF. The CDR3 coding sequence is TGTGCCACCAGCAGAGCAAGAGGATCACAGGGGATCTACGGCTACACCTTC.